This T cell receptor (beta chain) originates from a study of beta chain features in type 1 diabetes. Study-level background: When patients were set against healthy donors, age, gender and cell yields were similar.

Every isolated RNA sample was fully reverse transcribed, so sequencing captured expressed TCRB transcripts. Regulatory, naive and central memory T cell samples averaged about 3.57 million reads. Data came from immunoSEQ multiplex PCR; TCRdb stores just in-frame clones and leaves some out. This table has 300,000 to 350,000 clones, roughly 14% appearing once. On this clone: Antigen specificity is unknown.

Study-wide results and limits: Any HLA type influence on TCRB rearrangement was left unresolved here. Moderate but significant shortening of TCRB CDR3s was recorded in all four CD4+ subsets from Type 1 diabetes patients.

V was cut by 4 bases and J by 4 bases, with 14 bases left in between. This CDR3 contains 14 residues. The germline V gene encodes CDR1 SGHRS and CDR2 YFSETQ. Sequenced sample: naive CD4+ T cells from blood. The chain employs TRBV5-1 and TRBJ2-5; D is possibly TRBD2 (6 bases). The sequence was obtained from a woman younger than 30 with type 1 diabetes. The CDR3 bases are TGCGCCAGCAGCCGCGGGACGAGGGCAGAGACCCAGTACTTC. Encoded protein: CASSRGTRAETQYF.